The present entry profiles one TCR beta chain with its context. Antigen unknown. Data came from immunoSEQ multiplex PCR; TCRdb stores just in-frame clones and leaves some out. Here the sample spans 140,000 to 150,000 clones, about 90% being singletons. This sample was included in a study of T cell responses to AZD1222 COVID-19 vaccine. The CDR3 runs 14 residues. The germline gives CDR1 SGDLS, CDR2 YYNGEE. J gave up 0 bases and V 3 bases, and 2 bases lay outside the gene matches. General observations from the study: The donors showed a predominance of white British ancestry and of females, with possible underestimation of clonal diversity. Reports indicate that nearly half of spike-specific TCRs are directed at unmutated variant regions. Spike-specific TCR breadth and depth were elevated following two AZD1222 doses.

This specimen consisted of peripheral blood, obtained on day 0 of AZD1222 vaccination. The rearrangement joins TRBV9 to TRBJ1-2, with TRBD1 identical over 7 bases. This TCR came from an adult in good health. CDR3 bases: TGTGCCAGCAGCGCCGGGACAGCTAACTATGGCTACACCTTC. Translated, it gives CASSAGTANYGYTF.